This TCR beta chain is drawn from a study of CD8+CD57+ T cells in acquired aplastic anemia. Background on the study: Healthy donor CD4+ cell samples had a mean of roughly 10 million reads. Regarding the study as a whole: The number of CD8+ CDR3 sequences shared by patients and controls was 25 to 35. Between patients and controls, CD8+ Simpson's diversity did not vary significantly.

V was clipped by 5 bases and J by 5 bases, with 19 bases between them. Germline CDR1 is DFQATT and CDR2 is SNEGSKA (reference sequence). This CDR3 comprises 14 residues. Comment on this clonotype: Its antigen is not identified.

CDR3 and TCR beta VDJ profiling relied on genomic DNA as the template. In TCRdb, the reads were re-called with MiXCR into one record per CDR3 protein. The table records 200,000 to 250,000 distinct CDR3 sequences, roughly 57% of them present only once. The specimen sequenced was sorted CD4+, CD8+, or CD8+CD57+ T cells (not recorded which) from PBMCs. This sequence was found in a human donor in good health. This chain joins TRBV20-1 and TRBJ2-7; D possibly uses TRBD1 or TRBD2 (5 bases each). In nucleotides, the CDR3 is TGCAGTGCTTTCCGGGGCCCGACTTCGGACGAGCAGTACTTC. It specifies CSAFRGPTSDEQYF.